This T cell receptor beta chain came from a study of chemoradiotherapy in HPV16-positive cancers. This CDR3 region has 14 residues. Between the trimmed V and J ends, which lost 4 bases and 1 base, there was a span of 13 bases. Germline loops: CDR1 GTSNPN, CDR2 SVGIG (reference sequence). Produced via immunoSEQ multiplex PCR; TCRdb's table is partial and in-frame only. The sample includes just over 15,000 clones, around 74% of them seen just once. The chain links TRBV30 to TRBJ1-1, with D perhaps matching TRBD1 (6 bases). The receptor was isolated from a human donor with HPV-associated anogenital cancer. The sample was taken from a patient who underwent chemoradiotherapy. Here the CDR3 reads CAWTRGAQNTEAFF. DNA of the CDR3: TGTGCCTGGACTAGGGGGGCCCAGAACACTGAAGCTTTCTTT. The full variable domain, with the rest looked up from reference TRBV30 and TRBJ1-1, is SQTIHQWPATLVQPVGSPLSLECTVEGTSNPNLYWYRQAAGRGLQLLFYSVGIGQISSEVPQNLSASRPQDRQFILSSKKLLLSDSGFYLCAWTRGAQNTEAFFGQGTRLTVV.